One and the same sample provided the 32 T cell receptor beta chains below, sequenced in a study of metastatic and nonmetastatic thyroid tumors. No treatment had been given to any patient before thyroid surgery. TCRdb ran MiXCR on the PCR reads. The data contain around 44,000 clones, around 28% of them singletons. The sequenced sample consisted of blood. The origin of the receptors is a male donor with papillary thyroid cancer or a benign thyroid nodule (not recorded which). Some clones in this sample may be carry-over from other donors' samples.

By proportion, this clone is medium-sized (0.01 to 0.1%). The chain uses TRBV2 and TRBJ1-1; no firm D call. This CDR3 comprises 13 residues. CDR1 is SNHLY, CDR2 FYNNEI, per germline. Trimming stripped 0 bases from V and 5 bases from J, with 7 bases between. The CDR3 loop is CASSEAEGTEAFF. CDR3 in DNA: TGTGCCAGCAGTGAAGCGGAAGGAACTGAAGCTTTCTTT.

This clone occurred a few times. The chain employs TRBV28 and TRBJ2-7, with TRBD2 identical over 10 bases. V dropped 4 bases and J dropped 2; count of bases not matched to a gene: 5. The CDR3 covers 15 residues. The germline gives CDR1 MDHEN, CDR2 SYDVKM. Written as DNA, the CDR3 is TGTGCCAGCAGTTCTAGCGGGAGAAACCCCTACGAGCAGTACTTC. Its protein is CASSSSGRNPYEQYF. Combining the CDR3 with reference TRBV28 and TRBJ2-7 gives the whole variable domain DVKVTQSSRYLVKRTGEKVFLECVQDMDHENMFWYRQDPGLGLRLIYFSYDVKMKEKGDIPEGYSVSREKKERFSLILESASTNQTSMYLCASSSSGRNPYEQYFGPGTRLTVT.

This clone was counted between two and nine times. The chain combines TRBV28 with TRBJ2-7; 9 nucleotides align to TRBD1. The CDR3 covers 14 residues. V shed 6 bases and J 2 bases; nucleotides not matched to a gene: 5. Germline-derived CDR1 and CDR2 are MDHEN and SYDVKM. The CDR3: CASRSGTGTYEQYF. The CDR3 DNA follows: TGTGCCAGCAGATCCGGGACAGGGACCTACGAGCAGTACTTC.

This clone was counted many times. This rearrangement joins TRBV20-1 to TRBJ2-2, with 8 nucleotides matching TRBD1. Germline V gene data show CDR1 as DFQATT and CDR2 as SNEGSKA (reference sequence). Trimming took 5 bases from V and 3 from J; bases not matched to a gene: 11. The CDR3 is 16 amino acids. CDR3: CSAPSTGTGYTGELFF. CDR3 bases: TGCAGTGCTCCTAGCACCGGGACAGGTTACACCGGGGAGCTGTTTTTT.

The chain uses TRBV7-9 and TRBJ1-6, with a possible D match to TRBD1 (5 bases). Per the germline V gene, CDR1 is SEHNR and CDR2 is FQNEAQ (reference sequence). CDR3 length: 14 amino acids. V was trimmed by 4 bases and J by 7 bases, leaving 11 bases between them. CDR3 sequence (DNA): TGTGCCAGCAGCTCTAGACAGTCCAATTCACCCCTCCACTTT. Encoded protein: CASSSRQSNSPLHF. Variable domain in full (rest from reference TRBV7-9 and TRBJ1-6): DTGVSQNPRHKITKRGQNVTFRCDPISEHNRLYWYRQTLGQGPEFLTYFQNEAQLEKSRLLSDRFSAERPKGSFSTLEIQRTEQGDSAMYLCASSSRQSNSPLHFGNGTRLTVT.

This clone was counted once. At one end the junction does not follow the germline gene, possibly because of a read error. The CDR3 DNA reads TGTGCCATCAGCCAAGTGGGCTTGCCCCACGAGCAGTACTTC. Its protein product is CAISQVGLPHEQYF. The chain recombines TRBV3-1 with TRBJ2-7; D is ambiguous. This CDR3 has 14 amino acids. Germline V gene sequence: CDR1 LGHDT, CDR2 YNNKEL (reference sequence).

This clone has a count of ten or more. The CDR3 here is CASSWAQVRNQPQHF. The CDR3 DNA sequence: TGTGCCAGCAGCTGGGCGCAGGTCCGGAATCAGCCCCAGCATTTT. The chain links TRBV2 to TRBJ1-5, with D unclear. Germline V gene data show CDR1 as SNHLY and CDR2 as FYNNEI. Between the trimmed V and J ends, which lost 6 bases and 4 bases, there was a span of 16 bases. The CDR3 has 15 residues.

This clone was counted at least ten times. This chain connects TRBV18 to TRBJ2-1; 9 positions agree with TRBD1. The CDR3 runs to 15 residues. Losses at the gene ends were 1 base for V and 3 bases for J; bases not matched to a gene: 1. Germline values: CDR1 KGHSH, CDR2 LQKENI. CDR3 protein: CASSPRDRDYNEQFF. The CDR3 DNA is TGTGCCAGCTCACCACGGGACAGGGACTACAATGAGCAGTTCTTC.

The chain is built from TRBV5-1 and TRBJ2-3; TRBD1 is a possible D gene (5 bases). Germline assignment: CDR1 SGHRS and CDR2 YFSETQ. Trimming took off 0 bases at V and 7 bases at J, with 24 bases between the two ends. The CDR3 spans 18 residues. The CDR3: CASSLGWQGGIERYTQYF. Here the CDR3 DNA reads TGCGCCAGCAGCTTGGGTTGGCAGGGCGGCATAGAGAGGTATACGCAGTATTTT.

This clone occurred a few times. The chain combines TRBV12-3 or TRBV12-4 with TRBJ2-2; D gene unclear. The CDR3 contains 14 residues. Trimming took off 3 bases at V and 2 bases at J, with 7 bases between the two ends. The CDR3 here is CASSLGGNTGELFF. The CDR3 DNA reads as TGTGCCAGCAGTTTGGGCGGAAACACCGGGGAGCTGTTTTTT.

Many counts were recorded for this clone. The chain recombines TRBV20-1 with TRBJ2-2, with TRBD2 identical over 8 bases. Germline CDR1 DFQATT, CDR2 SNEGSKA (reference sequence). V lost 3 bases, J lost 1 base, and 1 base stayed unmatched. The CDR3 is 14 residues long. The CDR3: CSARLAGNTGELFF. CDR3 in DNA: TGCAGTGCTAGGCTAGCGGGGAACACCGGGGAGCTGTTTTTT.

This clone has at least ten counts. The CDR3 region is CASSLGMFLRAEAFF. For the CDR3, the DNA is TGTGCCAGCAGCTTGGGGATGTTTTTACGGGCTGAAGCTTTCTTT. This sequence joins TRBV5-6 and TRBJ1-1; D unresolved. The CDR3 totals 15 residues. Germline CDR1 reads SGHDT; CDR2 reads YYEEEE. The ends were cut back, 0 bases at V and 6 bases at J, with 15 bases in the middle.

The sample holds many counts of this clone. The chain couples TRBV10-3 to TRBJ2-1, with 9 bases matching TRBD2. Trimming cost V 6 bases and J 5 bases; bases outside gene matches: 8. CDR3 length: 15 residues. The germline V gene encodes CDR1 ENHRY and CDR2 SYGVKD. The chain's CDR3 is CAISRTSGQDNEQFF. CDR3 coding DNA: TGTGCCATCAGCCGAACTAGCGGGCAAGACAATGAGCAGTTCTTC.

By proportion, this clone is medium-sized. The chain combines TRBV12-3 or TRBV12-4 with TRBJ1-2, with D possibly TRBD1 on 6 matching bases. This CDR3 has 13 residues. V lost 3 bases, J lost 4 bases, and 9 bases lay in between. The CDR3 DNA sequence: TGTGCCAGCAGTTTGGGGGCCGCCTATGGCTACACCTTC. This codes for CASSLGAAYGYTF.

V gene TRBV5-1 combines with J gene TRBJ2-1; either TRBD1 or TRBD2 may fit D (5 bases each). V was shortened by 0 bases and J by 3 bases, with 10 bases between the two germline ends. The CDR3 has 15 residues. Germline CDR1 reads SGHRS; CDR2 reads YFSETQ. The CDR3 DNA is TGCGCCAGCAGCTTGGACGGGGACGACTACAATGAGCAGTTCTTC. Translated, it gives CASSLDGDDYNEQFF.

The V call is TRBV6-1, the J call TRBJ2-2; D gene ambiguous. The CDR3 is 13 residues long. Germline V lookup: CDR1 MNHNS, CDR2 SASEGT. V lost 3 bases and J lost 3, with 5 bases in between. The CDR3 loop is CASSDRYTGELFF. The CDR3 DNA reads TGTGCCAGCAGTGATCGGTACACCGGGGAGCTGTTTTTT.

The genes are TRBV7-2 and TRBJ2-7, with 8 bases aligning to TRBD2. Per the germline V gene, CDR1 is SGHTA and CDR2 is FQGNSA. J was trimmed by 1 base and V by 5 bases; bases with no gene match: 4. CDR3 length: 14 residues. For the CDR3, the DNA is TGTGCCAGCAGCCAAGGACTAGCTTCCTACGAGCAGTACTTC. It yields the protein CASSQGLASYEQYF.

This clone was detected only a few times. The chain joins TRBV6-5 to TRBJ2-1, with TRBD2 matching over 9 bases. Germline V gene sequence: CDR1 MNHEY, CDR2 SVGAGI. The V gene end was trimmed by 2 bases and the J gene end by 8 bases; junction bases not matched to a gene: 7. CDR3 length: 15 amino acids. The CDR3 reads CASSYVLAGIDEQFF. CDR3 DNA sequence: TGTGCCAGCAGTTACGTCCTAGCGGGAATCGATGAGCAGTTCTTC.

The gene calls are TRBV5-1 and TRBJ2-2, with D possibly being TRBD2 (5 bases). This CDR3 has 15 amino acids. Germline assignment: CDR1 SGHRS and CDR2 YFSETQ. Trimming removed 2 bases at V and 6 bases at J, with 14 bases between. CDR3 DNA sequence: TGCGCCAGCAGCTTAAATCCGGGATCCGCCGGGGAGCTGTTTTTT. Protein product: CASSLNPGSAGELFF.

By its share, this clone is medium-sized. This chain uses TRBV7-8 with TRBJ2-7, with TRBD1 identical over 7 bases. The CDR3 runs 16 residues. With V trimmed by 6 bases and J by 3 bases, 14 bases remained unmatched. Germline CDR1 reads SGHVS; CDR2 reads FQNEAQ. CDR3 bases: TGTGCCAGCAGTCGACAAACCGGGACAGCAGTCTACGAGCAGTACTTC. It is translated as CASSRQTGTAVYEQYF.

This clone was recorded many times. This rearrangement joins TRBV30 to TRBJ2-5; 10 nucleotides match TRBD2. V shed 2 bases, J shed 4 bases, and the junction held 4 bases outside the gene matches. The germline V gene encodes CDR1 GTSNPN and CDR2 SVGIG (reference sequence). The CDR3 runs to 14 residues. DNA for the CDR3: TGTGCCTGGAGTTGGCTAGCGGGGGTAGAGACCCAGTACTTC. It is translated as CAWSWLAGVETQYF.

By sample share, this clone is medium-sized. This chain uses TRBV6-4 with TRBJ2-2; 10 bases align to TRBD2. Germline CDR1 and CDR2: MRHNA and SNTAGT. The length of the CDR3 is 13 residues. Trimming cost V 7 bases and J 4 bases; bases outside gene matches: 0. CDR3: CASTSGSTGELFF. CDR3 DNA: TGTGCCAGCACTAGCGGGAGCACCGGGGAGCTGTTTTTT.

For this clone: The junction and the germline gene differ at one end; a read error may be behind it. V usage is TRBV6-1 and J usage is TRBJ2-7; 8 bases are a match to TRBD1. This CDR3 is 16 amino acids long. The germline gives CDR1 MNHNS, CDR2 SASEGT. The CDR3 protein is CDSTEIGTGITYEQYF. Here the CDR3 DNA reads TGTGACAGCACTGAAATTGGGACAGGTATTACCTACGAGCAGTACTTC.

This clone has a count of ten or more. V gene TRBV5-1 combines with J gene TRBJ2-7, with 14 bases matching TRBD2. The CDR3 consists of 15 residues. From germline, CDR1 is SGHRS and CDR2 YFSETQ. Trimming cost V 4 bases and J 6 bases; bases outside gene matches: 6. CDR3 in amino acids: CASSGGTSGSSEQYF. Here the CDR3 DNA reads TGCGCCAGCAGCGGCGGGACTAGCGGGAGTTCCGAGCAGTACTTC.

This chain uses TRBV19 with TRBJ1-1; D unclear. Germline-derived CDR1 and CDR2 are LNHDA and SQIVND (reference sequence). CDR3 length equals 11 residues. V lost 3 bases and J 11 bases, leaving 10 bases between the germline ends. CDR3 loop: CASSIGRRAFF. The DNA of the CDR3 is TGTGCCAGTAGTATTGGTCGACGGGCTTTCTTT.

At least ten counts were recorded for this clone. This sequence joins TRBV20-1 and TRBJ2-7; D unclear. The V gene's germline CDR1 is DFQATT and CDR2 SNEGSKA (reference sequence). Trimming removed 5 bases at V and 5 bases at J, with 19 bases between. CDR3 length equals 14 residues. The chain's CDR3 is CSAPAVRGFDEQYF. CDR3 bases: TGCAGTGCTCCTGCAGTGCGTGGGTTCGACGAGCAGTACTTC.

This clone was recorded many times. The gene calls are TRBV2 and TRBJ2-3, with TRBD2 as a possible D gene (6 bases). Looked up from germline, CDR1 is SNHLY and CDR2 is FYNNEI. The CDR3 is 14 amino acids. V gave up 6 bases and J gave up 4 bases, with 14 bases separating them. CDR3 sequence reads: CASRMDYNSDTQYF. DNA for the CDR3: TGTGCCAGCAGGATGGACTATAACTCAGATACGCAGTATTTT.

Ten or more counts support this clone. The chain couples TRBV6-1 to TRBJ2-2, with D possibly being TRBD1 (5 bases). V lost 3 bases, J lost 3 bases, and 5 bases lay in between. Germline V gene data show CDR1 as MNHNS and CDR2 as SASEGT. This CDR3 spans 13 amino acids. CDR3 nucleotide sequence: TGTGCCAGCAGTGACAGGGACACCGGGGAGCTGTTTTTT. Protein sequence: CASSDRDTGELFF.

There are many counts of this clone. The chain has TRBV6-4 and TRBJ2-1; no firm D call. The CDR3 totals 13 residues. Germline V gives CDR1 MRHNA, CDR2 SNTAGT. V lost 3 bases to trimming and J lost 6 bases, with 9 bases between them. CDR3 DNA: TGTGCCAGCAGTGAAAGTTCGGTCAATGAGCAGTTCTTC. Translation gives CASSESSVNEQFF.

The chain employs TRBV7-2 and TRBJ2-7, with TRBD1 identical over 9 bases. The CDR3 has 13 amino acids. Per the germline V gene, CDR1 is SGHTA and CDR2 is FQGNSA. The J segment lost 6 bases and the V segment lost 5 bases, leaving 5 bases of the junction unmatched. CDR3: CASSRDREGEQYF. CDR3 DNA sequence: TGTGCCAGCAGCAGGGACAGGGAAGGCGAGCAGTACTTC.

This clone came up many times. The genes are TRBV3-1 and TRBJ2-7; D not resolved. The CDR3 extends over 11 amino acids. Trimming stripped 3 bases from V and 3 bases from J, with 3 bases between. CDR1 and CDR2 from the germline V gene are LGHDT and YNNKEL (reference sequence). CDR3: CASSQNYEQYF. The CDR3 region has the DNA TGTGCCAGCAGCCAGAACTACGAGCAGTACTTC.

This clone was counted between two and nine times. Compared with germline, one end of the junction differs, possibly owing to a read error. The CDR3 sequence: CANSRDPGQGRTGELFF. CDR3 in DNA: TGTGCCAACAGCAGAGATCCGGGACAGGGGCGCACCGGGGAGCTGTTTTTT. The chain joins TRBV15 to TRBJ2-2; the match to TRBD1 covers 10 bases. The CDR3 loop spans 17 amino acids. Germline CDR1 and CDR2: LNHNV and YYDKDF (reference sequence).